The sequence of this T cell receptor beta chain was determined in a study of cytomegalovirus exposure and HLA in healthy donors. This CDR3 comprises 14 residues. V was clipped by 2 bases and J by 9 bases, with 17 bases between them. Germline V gene data show CDR1 as SGHNT and CDR2 as YYREEE (reference sequence). It was with 60 Vbeta and 13 Jbeta primers that the PCR ran. TCRdb's table, derived via immunoSEQ multiplex PCR, lists solely in-frame clones and lacks some. The repertoire consists of roughly 130,000 clones, with roughly two thirds occurring once and the leading ten covering less than 2%. There are a few counts of this clone.

The clonotype originates from a man aged 25 to 45 in good health and CMV-seropositive. The sample consisted of PBMCs. V gene TRBV5-4 combines with J gene TRBJ1-2, with a weak D call TRBD1 (5 bases). The DNA for the CDR3 is TGTGCCAGCAGCTTCGCCAGGGAAACTATGCGCTACACCTTC. It yields the protein CASSFARETMRYTF.